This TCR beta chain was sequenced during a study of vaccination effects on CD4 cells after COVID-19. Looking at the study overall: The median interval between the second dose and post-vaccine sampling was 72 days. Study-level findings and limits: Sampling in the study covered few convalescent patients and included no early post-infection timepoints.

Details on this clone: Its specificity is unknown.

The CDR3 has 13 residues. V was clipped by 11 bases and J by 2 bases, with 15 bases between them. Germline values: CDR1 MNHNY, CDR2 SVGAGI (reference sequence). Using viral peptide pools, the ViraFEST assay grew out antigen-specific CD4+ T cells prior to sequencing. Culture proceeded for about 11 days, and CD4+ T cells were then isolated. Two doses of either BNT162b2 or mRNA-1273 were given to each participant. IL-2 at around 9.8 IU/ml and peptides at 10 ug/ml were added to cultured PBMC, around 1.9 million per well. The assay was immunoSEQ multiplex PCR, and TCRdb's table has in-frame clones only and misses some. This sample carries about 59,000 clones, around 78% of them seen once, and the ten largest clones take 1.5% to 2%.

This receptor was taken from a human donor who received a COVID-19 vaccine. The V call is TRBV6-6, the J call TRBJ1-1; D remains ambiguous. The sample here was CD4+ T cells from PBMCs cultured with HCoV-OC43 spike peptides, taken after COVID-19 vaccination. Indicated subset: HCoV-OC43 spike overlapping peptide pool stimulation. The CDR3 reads CAASITQNTEAFF. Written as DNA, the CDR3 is TGTGCCGCCAGCATTACGCAAAACACTGAAGCTTTCTTT.